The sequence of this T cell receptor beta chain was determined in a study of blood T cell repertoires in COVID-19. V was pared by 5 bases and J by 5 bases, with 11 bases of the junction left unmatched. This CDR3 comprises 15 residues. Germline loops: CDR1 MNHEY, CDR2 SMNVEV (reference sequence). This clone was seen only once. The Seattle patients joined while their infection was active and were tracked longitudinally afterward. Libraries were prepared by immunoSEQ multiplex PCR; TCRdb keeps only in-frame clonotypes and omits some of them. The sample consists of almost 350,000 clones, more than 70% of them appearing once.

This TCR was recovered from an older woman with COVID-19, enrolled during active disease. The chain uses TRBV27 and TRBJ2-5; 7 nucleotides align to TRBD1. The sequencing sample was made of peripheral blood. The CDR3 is CASSPSRGGAETQYF. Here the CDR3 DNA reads TGTGCCAGCAGTCCAAGCAGAGGGGGCGCGGAGACCCAGTACTTC.